The TCR beta chain described here comes from a study of a mutant IDH1 vaccine in newly diagnosed glioma. Study as a whole: Vaccination started 4-6 weeks after radiotherapy alone, or with temozolomide cycles. Prior therapy was radiotherapy, temozolomide, or both; most received both.

V shed 1 base, J shed 1 base, and the junction held 6 bases outside the gene matches. Germline lookup yields CDR1 MGHDK and CDR2 SYGVNS. The CDR3 length is 16 residues. Some clones are missing from TCRdb's copy, which holds only in-frame ones; the method was immunoSEQ multiplex PCR. The data contain 75,000 to 80,000 clones, approximately 89% of them singletons. This clone was counted once. Its antigen is currently unknown. Notes on the study in general: Seemingly, pseudoprogression had no relation to changes in the top peripheral T cell clonotypes. Vaccination induced immune responses in roughly 93% of patients.

As to time point: week 23, last vaccination. Each dose delivered 300 ug of mutant IDH1 20-mer peptide subcutaneously with imiquimod. The genes are TRBV25-1 and TRBJ2-7; 8 positions match TRBD1. This material consisted of PBMCs, taken from a glioma patient whose treatment included an IDH1 peptide vaccine. The source of this sequence is a woman in her forties or fifties with glioma. As DNA, the CDR3 is TGTGCCAGCAGTGAATTAGTGGGGACAGGTTCCTACGAGCAGTACTTC. This gives the protein CASSELVGTGSYEQYF.